This TCR beta chain stems from a study of blood T cells in healthy people across ages. The amount of total RNA extracted per sample was at least 6 micrograms. Alongside a J-beta primer mix, a sample-barcoded 5' primer served in a second PCR lasting 7 to 11 cycles. From the 5' RACE reads, TCRdb called clonotypes with MiXCR, one entry per CDR3 protein. The sample holds roughly 1,500,000 distinct CDR3 sequences, roughly 30% seen once. V lost 4 bases, J lost 8 bases, and 22 bases stayed unmatched. Germline CDR1 and CDR2: MDHEN and SYDVKM. This CDR3 contains 20 residues. This clonotype has more than one count but fewer than ten. The antigen remains unidentified. Findings of the study overall: As naive T cell percentage varied, TCR beta diversity correlated strongly with it.

V usage is TRBV28 and J usage is TRBJ2-1, with 11 bases matching TRBD2. This TCR was recovered from a young woman in good health. The sequenced material came from blood. CDR3 nucleotides: TGTGCCAGCAGTTGGAGGGATCCGGGGACTAGCGGAGGACTTTGGGATGAGCAGTTCTTC. Its protein is CASSWRDPGTSGGLWDEQFF.